The 8 T cell receptor beta chains in this list originate from one sample, sequenced in a study of blood T cell repertoires in COVID-19. Method: immunoSEQ multiplex PCR; TCRdb's copy keeps in-frame clones and lacks some. In the table there are about 280,000 clones, approximately 85% of which are singletons. Sample: peripheral blood. These receptors originate from a woman aged 70-85 years with acute or convalescent COVID-19.

This chain uses TRBV11-3 with TRBJ1-1, with D possibly being TRBD1 (6 bases). CDR1 is SGHNT and CDR2 is YENEEA in the germline V gene. This CDR3 has 14 residues. V was trimmed by 5 bases and J by 4 bases, leaving 14 bases between them. CDR3 nucleotides: TGTGCCAGCAGCCGGGGGGCGGCAAGCACTGAAGCTTTCTTT. This gives the protein CASSRGAASTEAFF.

The chain joins TRBV7-3 to TRBJ2-1; 10 nucleotides agree with TRBD1. J lost 8 bases, V lost 0 bases, and 13 bases had no gene match. The CDR3 loop spans 18 amino acids. Germline CDR1 reads SGHTA; CDR2 reads FQGTGA. The CDR3 bases are TGTGCCAGCAGCTTAACCCTAATCGGACAGGGGGATAAGTATGAGCAGTTCTTC. As protein: CASSLTLIGQGDKYEQFF.

V gene TRBV4-1 combines with J gene TRBJ1-2; no firm D call. The length of the CDR3 is 16 residues. Germline assignment: CDR1 MGHRA and CDR2 YSYEKL. Trimming removed 1 base at V and 4 bases at J, with 16 bases between. Written as DNA, the CDR3 is TGCGCCAGCAGCCAAGCAGACTCTGAGCCCATCTATGGCTACACCTTC. Amino acids: CASSQADSEPIYGYTF.

The chain couples TRBV25-1 to TRBJ1-2, with 9 bases fitting TRBD1. CDR1 MGHDK and CDR2 SYGVNS come from the germline V gene. The CDR3 has 13 amino acids. V dropped 6 bases and J dropped 7; count of bases not matched to a gene: 6. CDR3 region: CASREQGAGGYTF. Written as DNA, the CDR3 is TGTGCCAGCAGAGAACAGGGGGCGGGTGGCTACACCTTC.

J is TRBJ2-5 and V is TRBV5-4; 8 positions agree with TRBD2. The CDR3 has 15 residues. Germline V gives CDR1 SGHNT, CDR2 YYREEE (reference sequence). Trimming removed 4 bases from V and 5 bases from J; junction bases left unmatched: 10. CDR3 in amino acids: CASSEAGGAWETQYF. The CDR3 DNA is TGTGCCAGCAGCGAAGCCGGGGGGGCGTGGGAGACCCAGTACTTC.

The V gene is TRBV11-2, the J gene TRBJ2-3; 10 bases match TRBD2. Germline CDR1 and CDR2: SGHAT and FQNNGV. After removal of 2 bases from V and 0 bases from J, the junction contained 5 bases not matched to a gene. The CDR3 is 17 residues long. CDR3 in amino acids: CASSLLSGGASTDTQYF. The CDR3 coding sequence is TGTGCCAGCAGCTTACTGAGCGGGGGGGCTAGCACAGATACGCAGTATTTT.

This clone was counted once. This sample includes further DNA sequences coding for the same CDR3. The chain links TRBV12-3 or TRBV12-4 to TRBJ2-5; D gene unclear. Trimming shortened V by 3 bases and J by 5 bases, and 4 bases separated the two germline ends. The CDR3 is 11 residues long. DNA of the CDR3: TGTGCCAGCAGTTTTCGGGAGACCCAGTACTTC. Protein sequence: CASSFRETQYF.

J is TRBJ1-1 and V is TRBV5-1; 8 bases are shared with TRBD1. V was clipped by 0 bases and J by 1 base; unmatched bases: 2. Germline V gene data show CDR1 as SGHRS and CDR2 as YFSETQ. The CDR3 is 15 amino acids. The CDR3 bases are TGCGCCAGCAGCTTGGATGGACAGGGGAACACTGAAGCTTTCTTT. Translated: CASSLDGQGNTEAFF.